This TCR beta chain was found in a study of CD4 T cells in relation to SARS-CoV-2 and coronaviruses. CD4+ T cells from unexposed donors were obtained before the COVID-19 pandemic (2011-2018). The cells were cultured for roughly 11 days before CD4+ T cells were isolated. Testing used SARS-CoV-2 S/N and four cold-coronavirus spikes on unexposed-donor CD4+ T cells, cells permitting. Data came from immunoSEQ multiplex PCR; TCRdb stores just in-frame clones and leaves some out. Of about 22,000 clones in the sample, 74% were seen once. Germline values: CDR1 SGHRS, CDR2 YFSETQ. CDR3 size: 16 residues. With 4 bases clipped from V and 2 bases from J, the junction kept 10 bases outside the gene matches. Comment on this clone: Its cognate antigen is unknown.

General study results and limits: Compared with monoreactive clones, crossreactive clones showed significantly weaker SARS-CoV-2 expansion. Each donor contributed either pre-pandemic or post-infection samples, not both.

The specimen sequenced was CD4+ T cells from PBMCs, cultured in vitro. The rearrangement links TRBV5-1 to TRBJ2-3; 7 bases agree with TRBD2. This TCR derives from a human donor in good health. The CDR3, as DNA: TGCGCCAGCAGCCCAACCGGGACTATCATCACAGATACGCAGTATTTT. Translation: CASSPTGTIITDTQYF.